Presented here are 8 T cell receptor beta chains from one specimen sequenced in a study of shared clonotypes between healthy human individuals. Profiling relied on immunoSEQ multiplex PCR, and the TCRdb table lists in-frame clones only, not all of them. This table has 650,000 to 750,000 clones, 55% to 75% appearing once. Sample: memory CD4+ T cells sorted from blood. Subset in this sample: CD45RA-negative fraction. The receptors here all came from a woman in her twenties or thirties in good health.

The CDR3 nucleotides are TGCGCCAGCAGCCAACAGGGGGCGGCAGATACGCAGTATTTT. This sequence encodes CASSQQGAADTQYF. V usage is TRBV4-1 and J usage is TRBJ2-3; 8 nucleotides match TRBD1. The CDR3 has 14 residues. Losses at the gene ends were 2 bases for V and 4 bases for J; bases not matched to a gene: 2. Looked up from germline, CDR1 is MGHRA and CDR2 is YSYEKL.

V is TRBV19 and J is TRBJ1-5; a weak D match, TRBD1 (5 bases). The CDR3 runs 15 residues. Germline values: CDR1 LNHDA, CDR2 SQIVND (reference sequence). The ends were cut back, 3 bases at V and 5 bases at J, with 14 bases in the middle. The CDR3 here is CASSISGGGYQPQHF. The CDR3 DNA follows: TGTGCCAGTAGTATCTCGGGGGGGGGTTATCAGCCCCAGCATTTT.

The chain carries TRBV9 and TRBJ2-2, with D unresolved. CDR3 size: 11 residues. Germline V gene data show CDR1 as SGDLS and CDR2 as YYNGEE. V lost 3 bases and J 8 bases, leaving 5 bases between the germline ends. The CDR3 region has the DNA TGTGCCAGCAGCGGAAGGGGGGAGCTGTTTTTT. Protein: CASSGRGELFF.

Note on this clone: Other DNA sequences in the same sample also yield this CDR3. Written as DNA, the CDR3 is TGCGCCAGCAGCTTCGGACAGGGGGCATCCGGGGAGCTGTTTTTT. Amino acids: CASSFGQGASGELFF. The chain uses TRBV5-1 and TRBJ2-2; 11 positions agree with TRBD1. The CDR3 spans 15 residues. Germline CDR1 is SGHRS and CDR2 is YFSETQ. Trimming took 2 bases from V and 6 from J; bases not matched to a gene: 3.

Comments on this clone: This clone may be a read error of a much larger clone one base away. The rearrangement joins TRBV5-5 to TRBJ2-5; 8 bases fit TRBD2. J gave up 5 bases and V 0 bases, and 6 bases lay outside the gene matches. The germline CDR1 and CDR2 sequences are SGHKS and YYEKEE (reference sequence). The CDR3 has 15 amino acids. The CDR3 region has the DNA TGTGCCAGCAGCTTGGCAAGCGGGAGCAAGGAGACCCAGTACTTC. Encoded protein: CASSLASGSKETQYF.

The chain links TRBV19 to TRBJ2-1, with no clear D. CDR3 length equals 12 residues. From germline, CDR1 is LNHDA and CDR2 SQIVND (reference sequence). V was shortened by 2 bases and J by 13 bases, with 12 bases between the two germline ends. In DNA form, the CDR3 reads TGTGCCAGTAGTATAACCCCCCGGCAACAGTTCTTC. Translated: CASSITPRQQFF.

The genes are TRBV11-1 and TRBJ2-2, with TRBD2 as a possible D gene (5 bases). Per germline, CDR1 SGHAT and CDR2 FQDESV (reference sequence). V lost 4 bases and J lost 7, with 10 bases in between. The CDR3 covers 13 residues. CDR3 DNA sequence: TGTGCCAGCAGCTCCCCGGGGAACGGGGAGCTGTTTTTT. Translated: CASSSPGNGELFF.

In this sample, this clone turned up a few times. This sample includes further DNA sequences coding for the same CDR3. The chain uses TRBV7-9 and TRBJ1-1; D is unresolved. V was trimmed by 1 base and J by 0 bases, leaving 6 bases between them. This CDR3 contains 14 residues. Per the germline V gene, CDR1 is SEHNR and CDR2 is FQNEAQ (reference sequence). The CDR3 DNA reads TGTGCCAGCAGCTTAGAGCGTGTGAACACTGAAGCTTTCTTT. It encodes CASSLERVNTEAFF.